This T cell receptor (beta chain) was obtained from a study of shared clonotypes between healthy human individuals. In the original analysis: ImmunoSEQ only sent back junction sequences with no quality scores, so filtering was done differently. Libraries were prepared by immunoSEQ multiplex PCR; TCRdb keeps only in-frame clonotypes and omits some of them. V and J calls and clone size are copied from that table; D and trimming were computed from the DNA. This table holds roughly 810,000 clones, about 97% found once. CD8 cells classed as naive were CD45RO-negative and positively selected for CCR7, excluding terminally differentiated effector memory CD45RA+ cells. This CDR3 has 14 residues. Germline assignment: CDR1 MDHEN and CDR2 SYDVKM. V lost 3 bases to trimming and J lost 1 base; unmatched junction nucleotides: 3.

This clonotype was sampled from a man aged 25 to 40 in good health. The gene calls are TRBV28 and TRBJ2-7; TRBD2 matches 7 bases. Sequences were obtained from naive CD8+ T cells sorted from blood. In DNA, the CDR3 is TGTGCCAGCAGTTTGTGGCGGGAGTCCTACGAGCAGTACTTC. Residues: CASSLWRESYEQYF.